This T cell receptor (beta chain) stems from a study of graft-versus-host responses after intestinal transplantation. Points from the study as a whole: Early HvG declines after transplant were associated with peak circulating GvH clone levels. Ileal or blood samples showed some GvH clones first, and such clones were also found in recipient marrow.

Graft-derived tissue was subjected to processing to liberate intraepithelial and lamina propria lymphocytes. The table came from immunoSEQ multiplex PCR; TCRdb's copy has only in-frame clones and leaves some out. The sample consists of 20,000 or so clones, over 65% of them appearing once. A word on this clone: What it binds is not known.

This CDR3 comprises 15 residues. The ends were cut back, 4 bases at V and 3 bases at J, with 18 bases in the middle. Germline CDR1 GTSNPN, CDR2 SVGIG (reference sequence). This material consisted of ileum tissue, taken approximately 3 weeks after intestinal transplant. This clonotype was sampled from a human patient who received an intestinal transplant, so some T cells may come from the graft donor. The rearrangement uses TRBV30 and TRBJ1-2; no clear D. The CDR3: CAWTYTPGEDYGYTF. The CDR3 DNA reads TGTGCCTGGACCTATACACCCGGGGAAGACTATGGCTACACCTTC.